The present T cell receptor (beta chain) was sequenced within a study of T cell changes during pregnancy in multiple sclerosis. Clones were read by immunoSEQ multiplex PCR, and TCRdb kept only the in-frame ones, dropping some. Of about 41,000 clones in the sample, about nine tenths are singletons; the top ten hold approximately 0.59%. The V end was cut by 0 bases, the J end by 4 bases, with 10 bases between. The CDR3 is made up of 14 amino acids. Germline V lookup: CDR1 GTSNPN, CDR2 SVGIG (reference sequence). The chain recombines TRBV30 with TRBJ1-5; D gene unclear. Sequencing used CD4+ T cells from peripheral blood mononuclear cells, obtained in the first trimester of pregnancy. The clonotype originates from a female donor with multiple sclerosis, enrolled in a pregnancy study. CDR3 nucleotide sequence: TGTGCCTGGAGTGTAATAGCCGGTAATCAGCCCCAGCATTTT. Residues: CAWSVIAGNQPQHF. The variable domain in full, with the rest retrieved from reference TRBV30 and TRBJ1-5, is SQTIHQWPATLVQPVGSPLSLECTVEGTSNPNLYWYRQAAGRGLQLLFYSVGIGQISSEVPQNLSASRPQDRQFILSSKKLLLSDSGFYLCAWSVIAGNQPQHFGDGTRLSIL.